This T cell receptor (beta chain) was recorded in a study of a mutant IDH1 vaccine in newly diagnosed glioma. Study background: Treated patients showed a male proportion of about 60%, a female proportion of about 40%, and a mean age of approximately 40 years. Most patients had radiochemotherapy with temozolomide before enrollment; others had one alone.

The time point: week 35, safety follow-up. The investigators gave 300 ug of mutant IDH1 20-mer peptide in each vaccine dose, together with topical imiquimod. CDR1 is MNHNS, CDR2 SASEGT, per germline. The CDR3 is 14 residues long. The V and J ends lost 5 bases and 3 bases respectively, with 13 bases between them. The assay was immunoSEQ multiplex PCR, and TCRdb's table has in-frame clones only and misses some. The sample contains 50,000 to 70,000 clones, roughly 74% of which appear only once. Of note for this clone: Its antigen is still unknown.

Study findings and constraints: The occurrence of vaccine-induced immune responses was seen in 90% to 95% of patients. Variations in leading peripheral T cell clonotypes appeared to have no connection with pseudoprogression.

The receptor comes from a man aged 50 to 59 with glioma. This chain connects TRBV6-1 to TRBJ1-1, with a possible D match to TRBD1 (6 bases). The starting material was PBMCs, obtained from a glioma patient whose treatment included an IDH1 peptide vaccine. CDR3 loop: CASSLRGGDTEAFF. The CDR3 DNA reads TGTGCCAGCAGTCTCAGGGGTGGGGACACTGAAGCTTTCTTT.